This T cell receptor (beta chain) was documented in a study of T cells in Graves' hyperthyroidism and ophthalmopathy. Study overall: At initial diagnosis, before any treatment had begun, peripheral blood was obtained.

Researchers barred patients who had uncontrolled infection, other autoimmune disease, pregnancy or lactation. Notes on the study in general: In the blood, most expanded thyroid clonotypes above 0.001 appeared as well.

What was amplified from RNA transcripts were TCR beta CDR3 regions. HTBI primers were used for first-round RT-PCR of the TCR CDR3. TCRdb independently ran MiXCR on the multiplex PCR reads; one entry per CDR3 protein. The sample lists about 330,000 distinct CDR3 sequences, 12% to 15% occurring once. This clonotype has at least ten counts. Its antigen is still unknown. Sample: blood. This receptor was taken from a woman in her thirties or forties with Graves' ophthalmopathy.

CDR3 bases: TGTGCCAGCAGCTCGACAGAAACTTCTAACTATGGCTACACCTTC. Its protein product is CASSSTETSNYGYTF. The chain links TRBV13 to TRBJ1-2, with a weak D call TRBD1 (5 bases). The V gene lost 4 bases and the J gene lost 0 bases, with 12 bases spanning the gap. Germline lookup yields CDR1 PRHDT and CDR2 FYEKMQ (reference sequence). This CDR3 is 15 amino acids long.